This T cell receptor (beta chain) was recorded in a study of breast tumors, draining lymph nodes, adjacent tissues. Whole-study results and caveats: The data were judged consistent with most tumor T cells coming from lymph node and expanding in tumor. Tumors had less TCR diversity than lymph nodes, more than nontumor tissue.

MiXCR, applied by TCRdb to the multiplex PCR reads, yields one record per CDR3 protein. The sample has approximately 21,000 distinct CDR3 sequences, roughly two fifths seen once. The CDR3 runs 15 residues. Trimming took 4 bases from V and 3 from J, leaving 13 bases between them. CDR1 and CDR2 (germline): SGHAT, FQNNGV. As concerns this clonotype: Its antigen remains unknown. A read error is possible here, since a much larger clone lies one base away.

The chain joins TRBV11-2 to TRBJ1-5, with no clear D. Sequenced sample: breast tumor tissue. The sequence was collected from a female donor with breast cancer. Some clones in this sample may be carry-over from other donors' samples. CDR3 nucleotides: TGTGCCAGCAGCTGGGGTGGGGAGGCCAATCAGCCCCAGCATTTT. Protein: CASSWGGEANQPQHF.